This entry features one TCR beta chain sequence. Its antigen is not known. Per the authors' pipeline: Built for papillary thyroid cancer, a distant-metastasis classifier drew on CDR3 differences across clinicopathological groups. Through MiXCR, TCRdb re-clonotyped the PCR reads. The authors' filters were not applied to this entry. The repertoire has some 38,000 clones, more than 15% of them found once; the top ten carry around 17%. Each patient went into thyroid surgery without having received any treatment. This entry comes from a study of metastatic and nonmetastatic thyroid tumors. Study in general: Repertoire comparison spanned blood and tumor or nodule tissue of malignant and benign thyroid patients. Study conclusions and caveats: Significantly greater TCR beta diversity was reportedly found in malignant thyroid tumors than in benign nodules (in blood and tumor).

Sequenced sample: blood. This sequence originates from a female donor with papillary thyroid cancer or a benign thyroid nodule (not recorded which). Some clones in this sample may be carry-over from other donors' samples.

The CDR3 loop reads CASSLTGTDAYEQYF. The CDR3 coding sequence is TGTGCCAGCTCACTAACCGGGACAGATGCCTACGAGCAGTACTTC. The V and J genes are TRBV18 and TRBJ2-7; 7 bases line up with TRBD1. The CDR3 extends over 15 amino acids. V trimming: 4 bases; J trimming: 2 bases; junction bases outside the gene matches: 8. Germline V gene data show CDR1 as KGHSH and CDR2 as LQKENI.